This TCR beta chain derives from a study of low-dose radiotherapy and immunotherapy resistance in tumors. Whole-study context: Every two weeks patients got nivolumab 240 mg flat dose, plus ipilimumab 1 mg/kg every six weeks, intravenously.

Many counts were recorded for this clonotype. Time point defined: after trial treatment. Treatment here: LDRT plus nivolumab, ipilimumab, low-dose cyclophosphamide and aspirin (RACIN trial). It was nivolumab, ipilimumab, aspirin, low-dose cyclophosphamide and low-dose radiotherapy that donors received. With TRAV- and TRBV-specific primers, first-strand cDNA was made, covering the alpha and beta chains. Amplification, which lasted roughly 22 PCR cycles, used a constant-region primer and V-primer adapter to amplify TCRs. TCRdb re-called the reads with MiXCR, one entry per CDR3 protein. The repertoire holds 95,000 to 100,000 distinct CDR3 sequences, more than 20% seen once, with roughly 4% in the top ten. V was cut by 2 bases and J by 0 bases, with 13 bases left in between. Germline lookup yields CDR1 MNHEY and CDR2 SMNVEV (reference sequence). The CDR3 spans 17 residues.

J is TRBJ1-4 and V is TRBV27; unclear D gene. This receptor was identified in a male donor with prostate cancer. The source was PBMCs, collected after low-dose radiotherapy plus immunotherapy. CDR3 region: CASSLAPTSPTNEKLFF. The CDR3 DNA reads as TGTGCCAGCAGTTTAGCCCCTACATCGCCAACTAATGAAAAACTGTTTTTT.